The source of this T cell receptor (beta chain) is a study of regulatory T cells in long-lasting Graves disease. Overall study results and limits: Accuracy was perhaps lowered by the small sample size. Those with persistent disease had in common more public clonotypes (about 3,000) than new patients (approximately 920).

Time point described: newly diagnosed GD, antithyroid drugs for less than 3 months. Researchers made the TCR library from RNA that was extracted from PBMCs. To make TCR beta libraries, researchers used iRepertoire HTBI primers and Arm-PCR of CDR3 regions. Via MiXCR, TCRdb re-called the multiplex PCR reads, giving one row per CDR3 protein. The sample contains approximately 480,000 distinct CDR3 sequences, 15% to 20% of which appear only once. This clonotype has ten or more counts. Antigen: not known. These records were also assigned to another study, of T cells in Graves' hyperthyroidism and ophthalmopathy. According to that study: A model using 13 V-J features told ophthalmopathy apart from stable hyperthyroidism.

This clonotype was obtained from a man in his forties with Graves disease. The sample in question was peripheral blood mononuclear cells (PBMCs), obtained at new diagnosis, from a patient treated with antithyroid drugs.

The DNA of the CDR3 is TGTGCCAGCAGCGCTGACTCTGGGGCCAACGTCCTGACTTTC. Its translation: CASSADSGANVLTF. The chain has TRBV7-3 and TRBJ2-6; unclear D gene. The CDR3 spans 14 residues. The V end lost 5 bases, the J end lost 0 bases, and 5 bases lay between the germline ends. Germline V CDR1 and CDR2: SGHTA, FQGTGA.